Listed below are T cell receptor beta chains from one sample, sequenced in a study of cytomegalovirus exposure and HLA in healthy donors. Assay: immunoSEQ multiplex PCR; the TCRdb copy retains only in-frame clones and omits some. The top ten hold roughly 1.2% of the sample, which has about 170,000 clones, roughly 88% seen once. Source material: PBMCs. The receptors here all came from a boy between 2 and 15 years old in good health and CMV-seronegative. Each CDR3 is given with its conserved first and last residue. The D gene is left open where the match is weak. Not all rows give a size; the values are once, few, many and, for expanded clones, a class.

size: NA
J: TRBJ2-7
D: TRBD2
V: TRBV5-4
DNA: TGTGCCAGCAGCTCGGGACTAGCGGGAACCTACGAGCAGTACTTC
CDR3: CASSSGLAGTYEQYF

size: NA
J: TRBJ2-1
D: NA
V: TRBV5-1
DNA: TGCGCCAGCAGCTTGGCGGAGAGCTCCTACAATGAGCAGTTCTTC
CDR3: CASSLAESSYNEQFF

size: NA
J: TRBJ1-3
D: NA
V: TRBV7-9
DNA: TGTGCCAGCAGCAACCAGGGGACGCGAAACACCATATATTTT
CDR3: CASSNQGTRNTIYF

size: NA
J: TRBJ1-4
D: NA
V: TRBV7-9
DNA: TGTGCCAGCAGCCTAAGGGGGATAAGTCAGGAAAAACTGTTTTTT
CDR3: CASSLRGISQEKLFF

size: few
J: TRBJ1-1
D: TRBD1
V: TRBV6-6
DNA: TGTGCCAGCAGTTTAAGGACAGGTAACACTGAAGCTTTCTTT
CDR3: CASSLRTGNTEAFF

size: NA
J: TRBJ1-2
D: NA
V: TRBV5-6
DNA: TGTGCCAGCAGCCGCAGCCCATTCGGGGGGTATGGCTACACCTTC
CDR3: CASSRSPFGGYGYTF

size: NA
J: TRBJ2-1
D: TRBD2
V: TRBV9
DNA: TGTGCCAGCAGCGGTACGACTAGCGGGGGGCCCCTTGAGCAGTTCTTC
CDR3: CASSGTTSGGPLEQFF

size: NA
J: TRBJ1-1
D: NA
V: TRBV12-5
DNA: TGTGCTAGTGGTGGACGACAGGCCTTTAGCACTGAAGCTTTCTTT
CDR3: CASGGRQAFSTEAFF

size: NA
J: TRBJ1-2
D: NA
V: TRBV6-1
DNA: TGTGCCAGCAGTTACCCAGGTGGCTACACCTTC
CDR3: CASSYPGGYTF

size: NA
J: TRBJ2-3
D: NA
V: TRBV30
DNA: TGTGCCTGGAGCGGTATAGCGGCATCAAGCACAGATACGCAGTATTTT
CDR3: CAWSGIAASSTDTQYF

size: NA
J: TRBJ1-1
D: NA
V: TRBV5-1
DNA: TGCGCCAGCAGCGGGGAGGGAACTGAAGCTTTCTTT
CDR3: CASSGEGTEAFF

size: NA
J: TRBJ2-2
D: TRBD1
V: TRBV9
DNA: TGTGCCAGCAGCGGGAGACAGGGAGGGGAGCTGTTTTTT
CDR3: CASSGRQGGELFF

size: NA
J: TRBJ1-1
D: NA
V: TRBV2
DNA: TGTGCCAGCAGGGGCAGGGAGGGATTGACTGAAGCTTTCTTT
CDR3: CASRGREGLTEAFF

size: NA
J: TRBJ1-2
D: NA
V: TRBV5-5
DNA: TGTGCCAGCAGCCAGTCGGGATATGGCTACACCTTC
CDR3: CASSQSGYGYTF

size: NA
J: TRBJ2-2
D: NA
V: TRBV2
DNA: TGTGCCAGCAGCCCACACGTAGAACCAGCGGCCTGGAGCACCGGGGAGCTGTTTTTT
CDR3: CASSPHVEPAAWSTGELFF

size: NA
J: TRBJ1-5
D: NA
V: TRBV15
DNA: TGTGCCACCAGCATTAACTACAATCAGCCCCAGCATTTT
CDR3: CATSINYNQPQHF

size: few
J: TRBJ1-2
D: TRBD1
V: TRBV30
DNA: TGTGCCTGGAGAGGAAACAGGGGAAGCTATGGCTACACCTTC
CDR3: CAWRGNRGSYGYTF

size: NA
J: TRBJ2-5
D: TRBD2
V: TRBV4-2
DNA: TGTGCCAGCAGCCAAGATCCGTTACAAGCGGGAGCACAAGAGACCCAGTACTTC
CDR3: CASSQDPLQAGAQETQYF